These 19 T cell receptor beta chains share one sample of origin, sequenced in a study of identical twins. TCRdb reprocessed the 5' RACE reads via MiXCR and lists one record per CDR3 protein. The data show around 480,000 distinct CDR3 sequences, with roughly an eighth seen just once and approximately 1% held by the top ten. The data were also submitted as part of a second study, on yellow fever vaccine responses in identical twins.

Sequenced material: CD4+ T cells sorted from blood. Receptors were obtained from a woman aged 18-29 years in good health.

The chain is built from TRBV28 and TRBJ2-1; no reliable D call. The CDR3 is 15 residues long. Germline V gives CDR1 MDHEN, CDR2 SYDVKM. With 6 bases removed from V and 3 bases from J, the gap between germline ends came to 15 bases. The CDR3 here is CASSLPGGIYNEQFF. Written as DNA, the CDR3 is TGTGCCAGCAGCCTCCCAGGCGGCATCTACAATGAGCAGTTCTTC.

The chain joins TRBV7-9 to TRBJ2-3; TRBD2 matches 7 bases. V was pared by 5 bases and J by 6 bases, with 2 bases of the junction left unmatched. Germline V lookup: CDR1 SEHNR, CDR2 FQNEAQ (reference sequence). The CDR3 length is 12 residues. CDR3 DNA: TGTGCCAGCAGCCGAGCGGGGGATACGCAGTATTTT. As protein: CASSRAGDTQYF.

This rearrangement joins TRBV7-9 to TRBJ2-7, with D possibly called TRBD1 or TRBD2 (5 bases each). The CDR3 is made up of 13 amino acids. V shed 7 bases and J shed 3 bases, with 13 bases lying between them. Germline V lookup: CDR1 SEHNR, CDR2 FQNEAQ (reference sequence). This CDR3 reads CASTVGEFYEQYF. In nucleotides, the CDR3 is TGTGCCAGCACCGTGGGGGAGTTCTACGAGCAGTACTTC.

The sample holds a few counts of this clonotype. The rearrangement links TRBV7-9 to TRBJ2-7, with D maybe TRBD2 (6 bases). V lost 5 bases and J lost 4, with 18 bases in between. CDR3 length equals 15 residues. Germline V gene sequence: CDR1 SEHNR, CDR2 FQNEAQ (reference sequence). The CDR3 reads CASSPMGDGRYEQYF. DNA of the CDR3: TGTGCCAGCAGCCCTATGGGGGATGGGAGGTACGAGCAGTACTTC.

This rearrangement joins TRBV27 to TRBJ2-6; 13 bases line up with TRBD2. The CDR3 is made up of 20 amino acids. The ends lost 5 bases at V and 3 bases at J; junction bases unmatched: 13. In germline, CDR1 is MNHEY, CDR2 SMNVEV (reference sequence). The CDR3 protein is CASSHTGLAGPSGGANVLTF. The CDR3 DNA follows: TGTGCCAGCAGTCACACGGGACTAGCGGGGCCATCGGGTGGGGCCAACGTCCTGACTTTC.

This clonotype was seen ten or more times. This chain uses TRBV29-1 with TRBJ2-7; D perhaps matches TRBD2 (6 bases). CDR1 and CDR2 from the germline V gene are SQVTM and ANQGSEA. There are 12 residues in the CDR3. The ends were cut back, 4 bases at V and 3 bases at J, with 10 bases in the middle. CDR3 in amino acids: CSVARGGYEQYF. The CDR3 DNA reads TGCAGCGTTGCTAGGGGAGGCTACGAGCAGTACTTC.

This chain joins TRBV9 and TRBJ2-3, with D unclear. The germline CDR1 and CDR2 sequences are SGDLS and YYNGEE. Trimming cost V 0 bases and J 5 bases, with 4 bases left between them. This CDR3 region has 12 residues. CDR3 loop: CASSVERDTQYF. DNA for the CDR3: TGTGCCAGCAGCGTAGAAAGAGATACGCAGTATTTT.

The chain carries TRBV5-1 and TRBJ1-1; TRBD1 aligns across 10 bases. The CDR3 sequence is 18 residues long. V lost 3 bases to trimming and J lost 0 bases; unmatched junction nucleotides: 11. CDR1 SGHRS and CDR2 YFSETQ come from the germline V gene. This chain's CDR3 is CASSYLGQGFSMNTEAFF. The CDR3 region has the DNA TGCGCCAGCAGCTACCTGGGACAGGGGTTTTCAATGAACACTGAAGCTTTCTTT.

This clonotype was counted many times. The chain has TRBV7-2 and TRBJ2-2; D remains ambiguous. V was trimmed by 5 bases and J by 5 bases, leaving 6 bases between them. CDR1 and CDR2 (germline): SGHTA, FQGNSA. This CDR3 region has 12 residues. For the CDR3, the DNA is TGTGCCAGCAGCCTGAGAACCGGGGAGCTGTTTTTT. Its protein is CASSLRTGELFF. Full variable domain (rest looked up from reference TRBV7-2 and TRBJ2-2): GAGVSQSPSNKVTEKGKDVELRCDPISGHTALYWYRQSLGQGLEFLIYFQGNSAPDKSGLPSDRFSAERTGGSVSTLTIQRTQQEDSAVYLCASSLRTGELFFGEGSRLTVL.

This clonotype was found many times. The genes are TRBV5-1 and TRBJ2-2; TRBD2 agrees at 7 bases. V dropped 4 bases and J dropped 5; count of bases not matched to a gene: 2. Germline V gene data show CDR1 as SGHRS and CDR2 as YFSETQ. CDR3 length: 13 residues. The CDR3 protein is CASSNGGTGELFF. CDR3 in DNA: TGCGCCAGCAGCAACGGGGGGACCGGGGAGCTGTTTTTT.

This clonotype was observed a single time. The J gene is TRBJ2-2, the V gene TRBV19; tentative D call: TRBD2 (5 bases). V lost 4 bases and J lost 0, with 12 bases in between. Germline-derived CDR1 and CDR2 are LNHDA and SQIVND (reference sequence). CDR3 length: 16 residues. The CDR3 nucleotides read TGTGCCAGTAGTACGGACTTTACTACGAACACCGGGGAGCTGTTTTTT. This gives the protein CASSTDFTTNTGELFF.

This clonotype was observed at least ten times. The rearrangement joins TRBV7-6 to TRBJ2-3, with D tentatively TRBD2 (7 bases). Germline assignment: CDR1 SGHVS and CDR2 FNYEAQ. Trimming removed 2 bases at V and 3 bases at J, with 18 bases between. The CDR3 sequence is 17 residues long. The CDR3 loop is CASSLLPSGGGTDTQYF. As DNA, the CDR3 is TGTGCCAGCAGCTTACTTCCTAGCGGAGGGGGTACAGATACGCAGTATTTT. Together with reference TRBV7-6 and TRBJ2-3, the CDR3 gives the full variable domain: GAGVSQSPRYKVTKRGQDVALRCDPISGHVSLYWYRQALGQGPEFLTYFNYEAQQDKSGLPNDRFSAERPEGSISTLTIQRTEQRDSAMYRCASSLLPSGGGTDTQYFGPGTRLTVL.

The V and J genes are TRBV6-5 and TRBJ2-7; weak D call: TRBD2 (6 bases). This CDR3 contains 15 residues. CDR1 is MNHEY and CDR2 is SVGAGI in the germline V gene. V was pared by 0 bases and J by 2 bases, with 11 bases between. The CDR3 is CASSYSEGLTYEQYF. DNA of the CDR3: TGTGCCAGCAGTTACTCAGAGGGACTGACCTACGAGCAGTACTTC.

This clonotype was counted at least ten times. The chain links TRBV10-3 to TRBJ2-3; 12 bases align to TRBD2. This CDR3 comprises 17 residues. V gave up 7 bases and J gave up 2 bases; unmatched junction bases: 10. Germline V gene sequence: CDR1 ENHRY, CDR2 SYGVKD. CDR3 region: CAITGPGLAGNTDTQYF. The CDR3, as DNA: TGTGCCATCACCGGGCCAGGACTAGCGGGAAACACAGATACGCAGTATTTT.

This clonotype was detected many times. The CDR3 sequence is CASSFKAETQYF. CDR3 nucleotides: TGTGCCAGCAGCTTTAAGGCGGAGACCCAGTACTTC. This sequence joins TRBV7-9 and TRBJ2-5; D unresolved. Germline V gives CDR1 SEHNR, CDR2 FQNEAQ (reference sequence). CDR3 size: 12 residues. The V gene lost 3 bases and the J gene lost 5 bases, with 7 bases spanning the gap.

This chain links TRBV2 with TRBJ2-2, with D possibly being TRBD2 (5 bases). Trimming removed 1 base from V and 4 bases from J, with 7 bases in between. This CDR3 contains 14 residues. CDR1 SNHLY and CDR2 FYNNEI come from the germline V gene. Written as DNA, the CDR3 is TGTGCCAGCAGTGAAGATCGGGGCACCGGGGAGCTGTTTTTT. Protein: CASSEDRGTGELFF.

V usage is TRBV20-1 and J usage is TRBJ2-5; TRBD2 aligns across 10 bases. The CDR3 is 15 amino acids. Germline CDR1 and CDR2: DFQATT and SNEGSKA (reference sequence). The junction had 9 bases not matched to a gene; V was cut back by 4 bases and J by 4 bases. CDR3 region: CSATRPSGSLETQYF. The CDR3 region has the DNA TGCAGTGCTACCCGGCCTAGCGGGAGTTTAGAGACCCAGTACTTC.

This clonotype was seen just once. The CDR3 DNA follows: TGTGCCACCAGCAGACCCGGACAGGGTGACGAGCAGTACTTC. It encodes CATSRPGQGDEQYF. V and J are TRBV15 and TRBJ2-7, with TRBD1 identical over 8 bases. Germline V gives CDR1 LNHNV, CDR2 YYDKDF (reference sequence). The junction had 5 bases not matched to a gene; V was cut back by 2 bases and J by 5 bases. CDR3 length equals 14 residues. Looking up the rest from reference TRBV15 and TRBJ2-7 gives the full variable domain: DAMVIQNPRYQVTQFGKPVTLSCSQTLNHNVMYWYQQKSSQAPKLLFHYYDKDFNNEADTPDNFQSRRPNTSFCFLDIRSPGLGDTAMYLCATSRPGQGDEQYFGPGTRLTVT.

This clonotype was seen a few times. The chain uses TRBV2 and TRBJ2-5; the D is unclear. Trimming stripped 8 bases from V and 0 bases from J, with 13 bases between. CDR3 size: 14 residues. CDR1 is SNHLY, CDR2 FYNNEI, per germline. The chain's CDR3 is CASGPTGNQETQYF. The CDR3 bases are TGTGCCAGCGGGCCCACTGGGAACCAAGAGACCCAGTACTTC.